A selection of T cell receptor beta chains follows, all from one sample in a study of tumor and adjacent non-tumor tissue in lung cancer. MiXCR, applied by TCRdb to the multiplex PCR reads, yields one record per CDR3 protein. The sample consists of about 67,000 distinct CDR3 sequences, under 80% of them appearing once. The sample taken for sequencing was distant non-tumor lung tissue. These TCRs come from a man between 60 and 70 years old with non-small cell lung cancer. Both conserved end residues are part of each CDR3. Each record gives: clone size, V gene, D gene, J gene, CDR3 protein, CDR3 DNA. D genes are given only for firm matches. The size field is filled for only some rows; it gives once, few, many or a size class.

.	TRBV6-5	TRBD2	TRBJ2-7	CASCYSRRETAKQYF	TGTGCCAGCTGTTACTCGAGGCGGGAGACGGCCAAGCAGTACTTT
.	TRBV20-1	.	TRBJ2-6	CSAVGNSGAYVLTF	TGCAGTGCGGTGGGGAACTCTGGGGCCTACGTCCTGACTTTC
.	TRBV25-1	.	TRBJ2-1	CVSSKGVEHFF	TGTGTCAGCAGTAAAGGGGTGGAGCATTTCTTC
.	TRBV29-1	.	TRBJ2-5	CNVDSGRTQYF	TGCAACGTTGACTCGGGAAGGACTCAGTACTTC
.	TRBV6-5	.	TRBJ2-3	CASNAQDLSTDTQYF	TGTGCCTCCAATGCCCAGGACCTTAGCACAGATACGCAGTATTTT
.	TRBV11-1	.	TRBJ1-1	CASSLAPGAVAFF	TGTGCCAGCAGCTTAGCTCCAGGGGCTGTAGCTTTCTTT
.	TRBV28	.	TRBJ2-7	CASSLLAARYEHYF	TGTGCCAGCAGTTTATTAGCAGCGCGCTACGAGCACTACTTC
once	TRBV10-3	TRBD2	TRBJ2-1	CAIRESIPGLAWNEQFF	TGTGCCATCAGGGAGTCGATACCGGGACTAGCGTGGAATGAGCAGTTCTTT
.	TRBV29-1	.	TRBJ2-5	CSVAGGPAVETQYF	TGCAGCGTTGCCGGCGGACCAGCAGTAGAGACCCAGTACTTC
.	TRBV6-5	TRBD2	TRBJ2-7	CARSYSKREMAEQYF	TGTGCCAGAAGTTACTCGAAGCGGGAGATGGCCGAGCAGTACTTC
.	TRBV6-5	.	TRBJ1-1	CASSYGGLASTEAFF	TGTGCCAGCAGTTACGGTGGTCTGGCGTCCACTGAAGCTTTCTTT
.	TRBV29-1	.	TRBJ1-1	CSVEPWRDSEASF	TGCAGTGTTGAGCCTTGGAGGGACTCTGAAGCTTCCTTT
medium-sized	TRBV5-1	.	TRBJ1-2	CASSSSGPNYGYTF	TGCGCCAGCAGCTCGTCAGGCCCTAACTATGGCTACACCTTC
many	TRBV5-1	.	TRBJ2-5	CASSLNQGRETQYF	TGCGCCAGCAGCTTGAATCAGGGACGGGAGACCCAGTACTTC
.	TRBV5-6	.	TRBJ1-6	CPRSLRQGNGSPLHF	TGTCCCAGAAGCTTGAGGCAGGGGAACGGATCACCCCTCCACTTT
once	TRBV29-1	TRBD1	TRBJ2-7	CSATRGGQGSHKQYF	TGCAGCGCAACACGAGGGGGACAGGGTTCCCACAAGCAGTACTTC
.	TRBV13	.	TRBJ2-3	CASSLARQKIDTQYF	TGTGCCAGCAGCTTAGCTAGACAGAAAATAGATACGCAGTATTTT
.	TRBV10-3	.	TRBJ2-3	CAISEGGPTDTQYF	TGTGCCATCAGTGAGGGGGGTCCCACAGATACACAGTATTTT
.	TRBV24-1	TRBD1	TRBJ2-7	CATNDLRTQPGQGVYEQYF	TGTGCCACCAATGATTTGCGAACCCAACCGGGACAGGGTGTCTACGAGCAATACTTC
.	TRBV28	.	TRBJ2-1	CTSNLRSYNEQFF	TGTACCAGCAATCTCCGGTCCTATAATGAGCAGTTCTTC
.	TRBV10-3	.	TRBJ2-7	CAIIGAYSYEQYF	TGTGCCATCATTGGGGCCTACTCCTACGAGCAGTATTTC
.	TRBV28	.	TRBJ2-1	CASGGLLSGVYEQFF	TGTGCCAGCGGAGGTCTCCTATCGGGAGTTTATGAGCAGTTCTTC
.	TRBV19	.	TRBJ2-1	CASTSSGNSYNERFF	TGTGCCAGTACAAGCAGCGGCAACTCCTACAATGAGCGGTTCTTC
once	TRBV5-8	.	TRBJ2-7	CASSPLGCITYGQYF	TGTGCCAGCTCCCCCCTCGGGTGCATCACCTACGGGCAGTACTTC
.	TRBV6-1	TRBD1	TRBJ2-1	CTSSEVWDRDNEQFF	TGTACCAGCAGTGAAGTTTGGGACAGAGATAATGAGCAGTTCTTC
many	TRBV20-1	.	TRBJ2-3	CSARGSTIQRTDTQYF	TGCAGTGCTAGAGGATCGACTATTCAGCGCACAGATACGCAGTATTTT
.	TRBV20-1	TRBD1	TRBJ2-7	CSAWQWDRSSYEQYF	TGCAGTGCCTGGCAATGGGACAGGTCCTCCTACGAGCAGTACTTC
.	TRBV6-5	.	TRBJ1-5	CASRPGLPVEPHHF	TGTGCCAGCAGACCGGGTCTACCCGTGGAGCCCCATCATTTT
once	TRBV14	TRBD2	TRBJ2-7	CASSQEPLAGNYEQYF	TGTGCCAGCAGCCAAGAGCCACTAGCGGGCAACTACGAGCAGTACTTC
.	TRBV11-3	.	TRBJ1-6	CASSLMDSNSPLHF	TGTGCCAGCAGCTTAATGGACAGCAATTCACCCCTCCACTTT
.	TRBV29-1	.	TRBJ2-5	CNVETGVQETQKF	TGCAACGTTGAAACAGGTGTACAAGAGACCCAGAAGTTC
many	TRBV29-1	TRBD2	TRBJ2-1	CSARQRLADNEQFF	TGCAGCGCCCGACAGAGACTAGCGGACAATGAGCAGTTCTTC
.	TRBV13	.	TRBJ2-3	CASCLVRQNTDMQYF	TGTGCCAGCTGTTTAGTGAGACAGAACACAGATATGCAGTATTTT
.	TRBV4-2	.	TRBJ2-2	CANSQESGTNTGELSF	TGTGCCAACAGCCAAGAGAGCGGAACGAACACCGGGGAGCTGTCTTTT
.	TRBV29-1	.	TRBJ2-1	CIVGGAGGPAEQFF	TGCATCGTTGGGGGAGCTGGAGGGCCAGCTGAGCAGTTCTTC
.	TRBV6-1	TRBD1	TRBJ2-7	CASNYEPGQRLSSYEQYF	TGCGCCAGCAATTACGAACCGGGACAGCGGCTAAGCTCCTACGAGCAGTACTTC
.	TRBV11-1	.	TRBJ2-5	CASSKDMFQDTQYF	TGTGCCAGCAGCAAAGACATGTTCCAAGATACCCAGTACTTC
.	TRBV13	.	TRBJ2-1	CASSPRLPDHSSYNEQFF	TGTGCCAGCAGCCCGAGACTACCCGACCACAGCTCCTACAATGAGCAGTTCTTC
.	TRBV6-5	.	TRBJ1-6	CVSSSRQSNSPLHF	TGTGTCAGCAGTTCCCGACAGAGTAATTCACCCCTCCACTTT
many	TRBV29-1	TRBD2	TRBJ2-6	CSVDPGVAGAGANVLTF	TGCAGCGTGGATCCGGGCGTTGCGGGGGCTGGGGCCAACGTCCTGACTTTC
.	TRBV7-8	.	TRBJ1-1	CASNPYPRVIDFF	TGTGCCAGCAACCCCTATCCTCGAGTGATAGATTTCTTT
.	TRBV6-5	TRBD2	TRBJ2-1	CASSMTSGHSYNEQVF	TGTGCCAGCAGCATGACTAGCGGCCACTCCTATAATGAGCAGGTCTTC
.	TRBV20-1	.	TRBJ2-1	CNASLASGGVDEQFF	TGCAATGCTAGTCTGGCTAGTGGAGGGGTCGATGAGCAGTTCTTC
.	TRBV12-3/TRBV12-4	.	TRBJ1-1	CASCQTLEALF	TGTGCCAGCTGCCAGACCCTGGAAGCTTTATTT
once	TRBV12-3/TRBV12-4	.	TRBJ2-2	CASNLQGKGTGELFF	TGTGCCAGCAATCTACAGGGAAAGGGCACCGGGGAGCTGTTTTTT
.	TRBV6-5	.	TRBJ1-2	CASTYTSAALRGYTF	TGTGCCAGCACTTATACCTCGGCCGCGCTGCGAGGATACACCTTC
.	TRBV12-3/TRBV12-4	.	TRBJ1-5	CASSPPDIYSNQPQHF	TGTGCCAGTAGCCCGCCGGACATATATAGTAATCAGCCCCAGCATTTT
.	TRBV13	TRBD2	TRBJ2-7	CASSRGLAGVTYKQYF	TGTGCCAGCAGCCGGGGACTAGCGGGAGTAACCTACAAGCAGTACTTC